Below are 10 T cell receptor beta chains sequenced from a single sample in a study of control samples from healthy donors and cancer patients. The repertoire was sequenced with immunoSEQ multiplex PCR; TCRdb's copy has only in-frame clones and lacks some. Counted here are around 140,000 clones, roughly 94% occurring once; the ten biggest clones make up less than 15%. The sequencing input was blood. The source of these receptors is a middle-aged man in good health.

The chain has TRBV6-2 or TRBV6-3 and TRBJ1-1, with a weak D call TRBD1 (6 bases). The germline V gene encodes CDR1 MNHEY and CDR2 SVGEGT. The CDR3 covers 13 residues. V was pared by 2 bases and J by 3 bases, with 7 bases between. CDR3 sequence: CASSYRGYTEAFF. The CDR3 DNA reads as TGTGCCAGCAGTTACAGGGGGTACACTGAAGCTTTCTTT.

The chain carries TRBV20-1 and TRBJ2-7; tentatively, D is TRBD1 (5 bases). V was trimmed by 3 bases and J by 13 bases, leaving 16 bases between them. Germline V gene sequence: CDR1 DFQATT, CDR2 SNEGSKA (reference sequence). The CDR3 contains 11 residues. CDR3 nucleotide sequence: TGCAGTGCTAGTGACGATATGGACACATACTTC. It yields the protein CSASDDMDTYF.

A single count supports this clone. The genes are TRBV11-2 and TRBJ1-2; a weak D match, TRBD1 (6 bases). The CDR3 is 14 amino acids. V lost 3 bases, J lost 1 base, and 9 bases lay in between. Germline CDR1 SGHAT, CDR2 FQNNGV. This chain's CDR3 is CASSLGANNYGYTF. The CDR3 nucleotides read TGTGCCAGCAGCTTGGGGGCTAATAACTATGGCTACACCTTC.

This chain joins TRBV5-1 and TRBJ2-1, with a tentative D call TRBD2 (5 bases). Deletions cut 3 bases from V and 2 bases from J, with 9 bases between. CDR1 SGHRS and CDR2 YFSETQ come from the germline V gene. CDR3 length equals 14 residues. CDR3 residues: CASSSPRAYNEQFF. The CDR3 nucleotides are TGCGCCAGCAGCTCCCCGAGGGCCTACAATGAGCAGTTCTTC.

The rearrangement links TRBV18 to TRBJ1-5; D is perhaps TRBD1 (5 bases). V gave up 1 base and J gave up 3 bases, with 7 bases separating them. CDR1 is KGHSH, CDR2 LQKENI, per germline. The CDR3 is made up of 14 amino acids. CDR3 DNA: TGTGCCAGCTCACCACAGGGGATCAATCAGCCCCAGCATTTT. Amino acid sequence: CASSPQGINQPQHF.

V gene TRBV9 combines with J gene TRBJ1-2, with 7 bases matching TRBD1. With V trimmed by 4 bases and J by 3 bases, 3 bases remained unmatched. Germline values: CDR1 SGDLS, CDR2 YYNGEE. The CDR3 loop spans 13 amino acids. The CDR3 is CASSQGQDYGYTF. Written as DNA, the CDR3 is TGTGCCAGCAGCCAAGGACAGGACTATGGCTACACCTTC.

This clone appeared once. The J gene is TRBJ1-5, the V gene TRBV7-8, with D possibly being TRBD1 (5 bases). This CDR3 has 15 residues. The V end was cut by 1 base, the J end by 7 bases, with 14 bases between. The germline gives CDR1 SGHVS, CDR2 FQNEAQ. CDR3 sequence: CASSLEWSGAQPQHF. CDR3 DNA sequence: TGTGCCAGCAGCTTAGAATGGAGCGGGGCCCAGCCCCAGCATTTT.

Details on this clone: At one of its ends the junction is not consistent with the germline gene, which may arise from a read error. The chain carries TRBV13 and TRBJ2-7; 7 bases map to TRBD1. Germline CDR1 and CDR2: PRHDT and FYEKMQ (reference sequence). The CDR3 is 14 amino acids. CDR3 in DNA: TGTGCCAGCAGCCTACCGGGACAGCATTACGGGCAGTACTTC. Protein product: CASSLPGQHYGQYF.

This chain joins TRBV10-3 and TRBJ1-2; D perhaps matches TRBD1 (5 bases). This CDR3 contains 13 residues. The germline V gene encodes CDR1 ENHRY and CDR2 SYGVKD. V lost 3 bases, J lost 3 bases, and 8 bases lay in between. The CDR3 sequence is CAISDQGHYGYTF. CDR3 DNA: TGTGCCATCAGTGACCAGGGACACTATGGCTACACCTTC.

The sample holds one count of this clone. Different DNA sequences within this sample yield the same CDR3. V usage is TRBV28 and J usage is TRBJ1-1; D might be TRBD1 (5 bases). Trimming stripped 2 bases from V and 4 bases from J, with 11 bases between. CDR1 is MDHEN and CDR2 is SYDVKM in the germline V gene. The CDR3 contains 14 residues. The DNA for the CDR3 is TGTGCCAGCAGTTTAATGGGGGGAGGCACTGAAGCTTTCTTT. Translation gives CASSLMGGGTEAFF. The whole variable domain, filled in from reference TRBV28 and TRBJ1-1, reads DVKVTQSSRYLVKRTGEKVFLECVQDMDHENMFWYRQDPGLGLRLIYFSYDVKMKEKGDIPEGYSVSREKKERFSLILESASTNQTSMYLCASSLMGGGTEAFFGQGTRLTVV.